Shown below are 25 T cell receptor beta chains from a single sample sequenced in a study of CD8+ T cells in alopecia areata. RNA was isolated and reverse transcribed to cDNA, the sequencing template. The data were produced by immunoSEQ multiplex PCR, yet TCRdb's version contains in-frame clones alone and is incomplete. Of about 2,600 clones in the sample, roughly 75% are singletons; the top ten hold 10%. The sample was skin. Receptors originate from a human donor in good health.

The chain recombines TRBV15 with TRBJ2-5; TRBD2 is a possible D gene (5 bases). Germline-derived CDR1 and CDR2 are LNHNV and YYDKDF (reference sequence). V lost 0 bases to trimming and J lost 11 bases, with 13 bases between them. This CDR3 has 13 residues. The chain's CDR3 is CATSRDEGTSQYF. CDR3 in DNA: TGTGCCACCAGCAGAGATGAGGGAACATCTCAGTACTTC.

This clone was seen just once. The CDR3 DNA sequence: TGCGCCAGCAGTACCCGGACAGGCCAAAACGGAGAGACCCAGTACTTC. This encodes CASSTRTGQNGETQYF. The genes are TRBV5-1 and TRBJ2-5; 7 positions match TRBD1. The V segment lost 5 bases and the J segment 4 bases; nucleotides outside the gene matches: 14. The CDR3 contains 16 residues. From germline, CDR1 is SGHRS and CDR2 YFSETQ.

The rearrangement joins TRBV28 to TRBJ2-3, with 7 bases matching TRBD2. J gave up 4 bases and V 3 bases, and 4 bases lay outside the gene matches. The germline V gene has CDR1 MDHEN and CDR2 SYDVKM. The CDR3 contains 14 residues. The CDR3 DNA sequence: TGTGCCAGCAGTTTGGGGGGGGAGGCAGATACGCAGTATTTT. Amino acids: CASSLGGEADTQYF.

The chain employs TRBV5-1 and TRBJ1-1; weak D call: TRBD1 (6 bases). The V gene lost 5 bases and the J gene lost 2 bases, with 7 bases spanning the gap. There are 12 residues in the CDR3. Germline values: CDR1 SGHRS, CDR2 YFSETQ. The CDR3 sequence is CASRQGNTEAFF. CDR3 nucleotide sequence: TGCGCCAGCAGACAGGGAAACACTGAAGCTTTCTTT.

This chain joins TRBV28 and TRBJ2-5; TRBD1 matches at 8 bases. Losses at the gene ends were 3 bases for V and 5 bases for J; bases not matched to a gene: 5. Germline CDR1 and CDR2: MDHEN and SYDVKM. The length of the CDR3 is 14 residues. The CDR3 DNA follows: TGTGCCAGCAGTTTTGGACAGGGACGGGAGACCCAGTACTTC. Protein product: CASSFGQGRETQYF.

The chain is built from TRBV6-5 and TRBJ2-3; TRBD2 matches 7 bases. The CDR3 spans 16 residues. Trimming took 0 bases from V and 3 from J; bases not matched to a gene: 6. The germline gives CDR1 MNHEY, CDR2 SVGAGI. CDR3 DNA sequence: TGTGCCAGCAGTTACTCGTTGCGGGGGTGGACAGATACGCAGTATTTT. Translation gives CASSYSLRGWTDTQYF.

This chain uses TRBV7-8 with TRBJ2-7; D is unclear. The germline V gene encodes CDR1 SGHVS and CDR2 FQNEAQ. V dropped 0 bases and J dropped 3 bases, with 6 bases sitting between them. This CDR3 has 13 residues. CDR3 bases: TGTGCCAGCAGCTTAGCGCACAGCTACGAGCAGTACTTC. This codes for CASSLAHSYEQYF. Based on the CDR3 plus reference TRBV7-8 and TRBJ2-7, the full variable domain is GAGVSQSPRYKVAKRGQDVALRCDPISGHVSLFWYQQALGQGPEFLTYFQNEAQLDKSGLPSDRFFAERPEGSVSTLKIQRTQQEDSAVYLCASSLAHSYEQYFGPGTRLTVT.

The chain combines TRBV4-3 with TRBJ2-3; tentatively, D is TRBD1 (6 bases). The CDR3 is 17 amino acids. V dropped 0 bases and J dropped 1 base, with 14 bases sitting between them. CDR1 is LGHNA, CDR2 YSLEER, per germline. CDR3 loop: CASSQDGGRGRTDTQYF. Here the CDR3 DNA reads TGCGCCAGCAGCCAAGATGGGGGCAGGGGACGCACAGATACGCAGTATTTT.

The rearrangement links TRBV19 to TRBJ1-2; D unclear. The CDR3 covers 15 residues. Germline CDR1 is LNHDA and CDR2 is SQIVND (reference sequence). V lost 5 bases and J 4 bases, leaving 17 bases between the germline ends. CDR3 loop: CASSAQPQGFYGYTF. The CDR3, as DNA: TGTGCCAGTAGTGCCCAACCACAAGGTTTCTATGGCTACACCTTC.

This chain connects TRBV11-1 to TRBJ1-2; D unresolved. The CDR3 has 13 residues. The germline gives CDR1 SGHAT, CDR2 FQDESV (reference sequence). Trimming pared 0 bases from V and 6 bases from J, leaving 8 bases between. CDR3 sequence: CASSLAGVNGYTF. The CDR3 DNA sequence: TGTGCCAGCAGCTTAGCGGGAGTTAATGGCTACACCTTC. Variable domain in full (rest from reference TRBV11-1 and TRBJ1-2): EAEVAQSPRYKITEKSQAVAFWCDPISGHATLYWYRQILGQGPELLVQFQDESVVDDSQLPKDRFSAERLKGVDSTLKIQPAELGDSAMYLCASSLAGVNGYTFGSGTRLTVV.

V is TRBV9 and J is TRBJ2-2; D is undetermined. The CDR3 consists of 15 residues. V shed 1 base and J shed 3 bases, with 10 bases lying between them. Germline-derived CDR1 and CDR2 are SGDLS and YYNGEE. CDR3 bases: TGTGCCAGCAGCGTAACCCAGGCTCACACCGGGGAGCTGTTTTTT. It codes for CASSVTQAHTGELFF.

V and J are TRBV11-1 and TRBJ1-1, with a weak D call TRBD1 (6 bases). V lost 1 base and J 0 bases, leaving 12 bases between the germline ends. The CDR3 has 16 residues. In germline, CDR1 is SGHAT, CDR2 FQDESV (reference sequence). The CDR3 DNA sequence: TGTGCCAGCAGCTTAGGAGCAGGGGCCATGAACACTGAAGCTTTCTTT. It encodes CASSLGAGAMNTEAFF.

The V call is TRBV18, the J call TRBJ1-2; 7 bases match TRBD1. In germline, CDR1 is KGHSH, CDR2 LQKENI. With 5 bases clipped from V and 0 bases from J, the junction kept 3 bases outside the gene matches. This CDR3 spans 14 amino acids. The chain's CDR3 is CASSSQGANYGYTF. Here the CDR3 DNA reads TGTGCCAGCTCATCTCAGGGGGCTAACTATGGCTACACCTTC. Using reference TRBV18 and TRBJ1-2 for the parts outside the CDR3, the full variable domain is NAGVMQNPRHLVRRRGQEARLRCSPMKGHSHVYWYRQLPEEGLKFMVYLQKENIIDESGMPKERFSAEFPKEGPSILRIQQVVRGDSAAYFCASSSQGANYGYTFGSGTRLTVV.

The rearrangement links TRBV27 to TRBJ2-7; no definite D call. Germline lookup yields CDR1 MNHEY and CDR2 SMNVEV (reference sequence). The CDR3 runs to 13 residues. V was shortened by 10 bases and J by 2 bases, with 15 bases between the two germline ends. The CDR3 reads CATTLTIPYEQYF. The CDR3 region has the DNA TGTGCCACTACCCTTACTATTCCCTACGAGCAGTACTTC.

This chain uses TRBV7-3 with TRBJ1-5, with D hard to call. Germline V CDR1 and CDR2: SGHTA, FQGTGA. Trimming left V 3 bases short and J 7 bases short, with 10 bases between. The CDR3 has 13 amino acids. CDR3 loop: CASSLMWEQPQHF. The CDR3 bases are TGTGCCAGCAGCTTGATGTGGGAGCAGCCCCAGCATTTT.

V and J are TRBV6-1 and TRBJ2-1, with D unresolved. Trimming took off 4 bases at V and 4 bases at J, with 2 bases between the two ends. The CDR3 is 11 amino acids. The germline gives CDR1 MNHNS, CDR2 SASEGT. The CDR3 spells CASSVYNEQFF. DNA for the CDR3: TGTGCCAGCAGTGTTTACAATGAGCAGTTCTTC.

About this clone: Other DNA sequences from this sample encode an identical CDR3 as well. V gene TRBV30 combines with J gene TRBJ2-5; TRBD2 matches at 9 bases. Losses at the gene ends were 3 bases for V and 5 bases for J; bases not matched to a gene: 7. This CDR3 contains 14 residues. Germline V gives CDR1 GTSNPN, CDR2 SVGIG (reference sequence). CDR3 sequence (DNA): TGTGCCTGGAGGCGGGGGGGGGCTCGGGAGACCCAGTACTTC. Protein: CAWRRGGARETQYF.

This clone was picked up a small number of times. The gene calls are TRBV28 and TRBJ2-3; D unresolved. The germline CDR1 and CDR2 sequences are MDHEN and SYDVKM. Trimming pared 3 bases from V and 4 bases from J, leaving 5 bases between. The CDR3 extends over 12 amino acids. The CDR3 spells CASSFGPDTQYF. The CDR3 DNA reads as TGTGCCAGCAGTTTTGGGCCAGATACGCAGTATTTT.

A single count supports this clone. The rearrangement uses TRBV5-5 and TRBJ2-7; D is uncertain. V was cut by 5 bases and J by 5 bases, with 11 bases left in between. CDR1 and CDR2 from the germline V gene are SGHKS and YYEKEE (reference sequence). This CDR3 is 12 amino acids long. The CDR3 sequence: CASRLTQHEQYF. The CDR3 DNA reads TGTGCCAGCAGGCTAACACAGCACGAGCAGTACTTC.

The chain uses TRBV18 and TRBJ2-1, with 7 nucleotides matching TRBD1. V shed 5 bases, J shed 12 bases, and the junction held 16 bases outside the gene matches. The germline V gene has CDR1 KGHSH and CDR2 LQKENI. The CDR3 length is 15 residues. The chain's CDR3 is CASSYQGDPLAGQFF. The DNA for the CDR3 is TGTGCCAGCTCATACCAGGGGGACCCCTTGGCGGGGCAGTTCTTC.

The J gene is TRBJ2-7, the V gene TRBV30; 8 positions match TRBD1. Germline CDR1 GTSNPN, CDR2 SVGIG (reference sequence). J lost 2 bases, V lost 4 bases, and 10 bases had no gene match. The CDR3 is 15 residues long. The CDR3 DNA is TGTGCCTGGACCCCTCCGGGACAGGCTCCCTACGAGCAGTACTTC. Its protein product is CAWTPPGQAPYEQYF.

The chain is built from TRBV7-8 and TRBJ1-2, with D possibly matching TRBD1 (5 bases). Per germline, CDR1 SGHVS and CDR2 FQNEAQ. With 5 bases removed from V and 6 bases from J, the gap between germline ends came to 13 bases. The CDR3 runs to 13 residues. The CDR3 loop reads CASSPAGINGYTF. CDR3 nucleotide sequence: TGTGCCAGCAGCCCTGCAGGGATCAATGGCTACACCTTC.

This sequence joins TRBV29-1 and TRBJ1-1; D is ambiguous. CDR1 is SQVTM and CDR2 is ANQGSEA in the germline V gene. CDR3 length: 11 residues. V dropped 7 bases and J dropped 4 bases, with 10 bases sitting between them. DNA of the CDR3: TGCAGCGCTCGGAGTGGCACTGAAGCTTTCTTT. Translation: CSARSGTEAFF.

The chain's CDR3 is CASTEQNQPQHF. In nucleotides, the CDR3 is TGTGCCAGCACGGAGCAAAATCAGCCCCAGCATTTT. The chain combines TRBV28 with TRBJ1-5; D is ambiguous. The V and J ends lost 7 bases and 4 bases respectively, with 8 bases between them. This CDR3 has 12 amino acids. Germline CDR1 is MDHEN and CDR2 is SYDVKM.

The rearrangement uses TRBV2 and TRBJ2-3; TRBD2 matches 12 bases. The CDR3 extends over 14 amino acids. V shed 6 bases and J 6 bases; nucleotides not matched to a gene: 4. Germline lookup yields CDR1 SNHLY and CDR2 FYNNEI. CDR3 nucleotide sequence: TGTGCCAGCAGCCTGCTAGCGGGGGGGGATACGCAGTATTTT. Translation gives CASSLLAGGDTQYF.